This T cell receptor (beta chain) was recovered during a study of blood T cell repertoires in COVID-19. Study details: Samples taken during acute and convalescent COVID-19 were collected in the United States, Italy and Spain. Sample material is recorded as cDNA or gDNA derived from T cells, B-cell-depleted T cells, or PBMCs.

The CDR3 is made up of 17 amino acids. Trimming stripped 1 base from V and 4 bases from J, with 18 bases between. The V gene's germline CDR1 is MDHEN and CDR2 SYDVKM. Generated by immunoSEQ multiplex PCR, the TCRdb table keeps only in-frame clones and is missing some. The table has some 48,000 clones, about 90% seen once; the top ten hold roughly 25%. The TCR comes from a woman at least 80 years old in a cohort sampled during active or convalescent COVID-19. The source material was peripheral blood. The chain links TRBV28 to TRBJ2-3, with D maybe TRBD2 (6 bases). The CDR3 loop reads CASSLFGGRVSADTQYF. The CDR3 DNA follows: TGTGCCAGCAGTTTATTCGGGGGTAGGGTGTCCGCAGATACGCAGTATTTT. Supplemented by reference TRBV28 and TRBJ2-3, the full variable domain reads DVKVTQSSRYLVKRTGEKVFLECVQDMDHENMFWYRQDPGLGLRLIYFSYDVKMKEKGDIPEGYSVSREKKERFSLILESASTNQTSMYLCASSLFGGRVSADTQYFGPGTRLTVL.